These 9 T cell receptor beta chains came from one sample sequenced in a study of blood T cells in healthy people across ages. For the second PCR, which ran for roughly 6 to 12 cycles, a sample-barcoded 5' primer and a J-beta primer mix were used. TCRdb redid the calling of the 5' RACE reads with MiXCR, one entry per CDR3 protein. The sample consists of approximately 690,000 distinct CDR3 sequences, around 43% of them appearing once. Material for sequencing was blood. The source is an elderly man in good health.

The chain combines TRBV3-1 with TRBJ2-1; 11 bases line up with TRBD2. Germline V lookup: CDR1 LGHDT, CDR2 YNNKEL (reference sequence). This CDR3 is 14 amino acids long. V shed 2 bases and J 6 bases; nucleotides not matched to a gene: 0. CDR3 DNA: TGTGCCAGCAGCCAACTAGCGGGGGGCAATGAGCAGTTCTTC. It yields the protein CASSQLAGGNEQFF.

This clonotype was detected many times. The V and J genes are TRBV13 and TRBJ2-7, with D unclear. The V gene's germline CDR1 is PRHDT and CDR2 FYEKMQ (reference sequence). V shed 0 bases and J shed 2 bases, with 8 bases lying between them. The CDR3 spans 14 residues. This chain's CDR3 is CASSLGPIAYEQYF. DNA of the CDR3: TGTGCCAGCAGCTTAGGACCTATTGCCTACGAGCAGTACTTC.

This clonotype was observed many times. The CDR3 region has the DNA TGTGCCAGCAGCTTAGGGACTACAGGGGGCACGGAGACCCAGTACTTC. Protein product: CASSLGTTGGTETQYF. The rearrangement uses TRBV7-3 and TRBJ2-5, with 9 positions matching TRBD1. Germline-derived CDR1 and CDR2 are SGHTA and FQGTGA. V dropped 2 bases and J dropped 5; count of bases not matched to a gene: 9. The CDR3 has 16 residues.

A single count supports this clonotype. The chain employs TRBV20-1 and TRBJ1-1; 7 nucleotides agree with TRBD1. The CDR3 extends over 13 amino acids. CDR1 DFQATT and CDR2 SNEGSKA come from the germline V gene (reference sequence). With 3 bases clipped from V and 3 bases from J, the junction kept 4 bases outside the gene matches. DNA for the CDR3: TGCAGTGCTAGCGACAGGGCGGACACTGAAGCTTTCTTT. It is translated as CSASDRADTEAFF.

This clonotype was seen more than once but under ten times. V usage is TRBV4-3 and J usage is TRBJ2-5, with D tentatively TRBD1 (5 bases). Germline V lookup: CDR1 LGHNA, CDR2 YSLEER. Trimming removed 2 bases from V and 5 bases from J, with 9 bases in between. The CDR3 has 13 amino acids. In nucleotides, the CDR3 is TGCGCCAGCAGCCAACAGGGATATGAGACCCAGTACTTC. It encodes CASSQQGYETQYF.

The V call is TRBV9, the J call TRBJ1-2; D not resolved. CDR3 length: 14 residues. The germline gives CDR1 SGDLS, CDR2 YYNGEE. The V end was cut by 6 bases, the J end by 1 base, with 13 bases between. This CDR3 is CASTREADNYGYTF. In DNA form, the CDR3 reads TGTGCCAGCACCCGAGAGGCCGATAACTATGGCTACACCTTC.

This clonotype has a single count. V and J are TRBV6-5 and TRBJ2-5; 9 bases fit TRBD1. The DNA end lines up better with TRBJ2-7; the J call may be wrong. Germline CDR1 and CDR2: MNHEY and SVGAGI. The CDR3 loop spans 15 amino acids. CDR3 nucleotide sequence: TGTGCCAGCGGCTCGCCGGGACAGGGTGCGTACGAGCAGTACTTC. Translated, it gives CASGSPGQGAYEQYF.

V usage is TRBV4-3 and J usage is TRBJ2-2, with D perhaps TRBD2 (7 bases). CDR3 length equals 17 residues. Trimming removed 0 bases from V and 9 bases from J, with 20 bases in between. Germline loops: CDR1 LGHNA, CDR2 YSLEER. The CDR3 DNA is TGCGCCAGCAGCCAAGATTTGGGGGGGGCAGGGAGATGGGAGCTGTTTTTT. Translating it yields CASSQDLGGAGRWELFF.

The chain couples TRBV6-2 or TRBV6-3 to TRBJ2-3, with D tentatively TRBD1 or TRBD2 (5 bases each). Trimming shortened V by 0 bases and J by 5 bases, and 15 bases separated the two germline ends. The CDR3 runs to 16 residues. Germline V gives CDR1 MNHEY, CDR2 SVGEGT. The CDR3 DNA reads TGTGCCAGCAGTTACTCGAAAACGGGACGGAAAGATACGCAGTATTTT. Residues: CASSYSKTGRKDTQYF.